This TCR beta chain was profiled in a study of T cell repertoires in cytomegalovirus infection. Overall study: Recently identified HLA-C-restricted and well-studied HLA-B-restricted CMV epitopes were used. Both a matching HLA type and CMV infection were indicated by public TCR beta signatures.

Note on this clonotype: Its target is not known.

The study's findings and limits: Summed public TCR beta family frequency identified CMV carriers bearing the relevant HLA. Dominant in the ex vivo response were TCR beta clonotypes restricted by HLA-C and specific for CMV.

This CDR3 spans 14 amino acids. Between the trimmed V and J ends, which lost 3 bases and 1 base, there was a span of 9 bases. CDR1 and CDR2 from the germline V gene are MGHRA and YSYEKL. Each CDR3 protein is one row after TCRdb ran MiXCR on the reads. The sample includes approximately 730,000 distinct CDR3 sequences, about 27% of them seen just once. The input for sequencing was cultured CD8+ T cells from PBMCs, taken from culture after CMV antigen stimulation. The clonotype comes from a human donor in good health (CMV status not recorded). Some clones in this sample may be carry-over from other donors' samples. This chain connects TRBV4-1 to TRBJ1-1; D is ambiguous. Here the CDR3 reads CASSQMPSNTEAFF. The DNA of the CDR3 is TGCGCCAGCAGCCAGATGCCCTCGAACACTGAAGCTTTCTTT.